This TCR beta chain was sequenced in a study of T cell responses to AZD1222 COVID-19 vaccine. The overall study: Second-dose schedules of about 4 or about 12 weeks were combined.

TCRdb's copy holds only in-frame clones and misses some; the assay was immunoSEQ multiplex PCR. The data hold tens of thousands of clones, with around 82% observed a single time. Looked up from germline, CDR1 is WSHSY and CDR2 is SAAADI. Trimming removed 10 bases from V and 11 bases from J, with 21 bases in between. This CDR3 contains 13 residues. The material was peripheral blood, obtained on day 0 of AZD1222 vaccination. The rearrangement uses TRBV10-2 and TRBJ1-3, with D tentatively TRBD1 (5 bases). The receptor comes from an adult in good health. The CDR3 DNA reads as TGCGCCACCCACGGGGCAGGGTGTATCGCCATATATTTT. Translating gives CATHGAGCIAIYF.